Below, 27 T cell receptor beta chains from the same sample are listed, as sequenced in a study of regulatory T cells in long-lasting Graves disease. Arm-PCR of CDR3 regions and iRepertoire HTBI primers were the basis on which TCR beta libraries were built. TCRdb reanalysed the multiplex PCR reads using MiXCR and keeps one entry per CDR3 protein. The data contain around 480,000 distinct CDR3 sequences, about 15% of them seen just once; the ten biggest clones take up about 25%. Time point: newly diagnosed GD, antithyroid drugs for less than 3 months. The TCR library was made from RNA that had been extracted from PBMCs in TRIzol. These data were also reused for a study on T cells in Graves' hyperthyroidism and ophthalmopathy.

The sequencing here drew on peripheral blood mononuclear cells (PBMCs), taken at new diagnosis, from a patient treated with antithyroid drugs. These receptors all stem from a woman aged 40 to 65 with Graves disease.

The rearrangement uses TRBV11-3 and TRBJ2-2; maybe TRBD2 (6 bases). The V end lost 5 bases, the J end lost 8 bases, and 24 bases lay between the germline ends. Germline CDR1 and CDR2: SGHNT and YENEEA. The CDR3 spans 17 residues. CDR3 region: CASSTPFGGERAGELFF. CDR3 DNA sequence: TGTGCCAGCAGCACCCCATTTGGCGGGGAGAGAGCTGGGGAGCTGTTTTTT.

This clonotype showed up just a few times. The chain links TRBV5-6 to TRBJ1-4; no firm D call. The CDR3 length is 15 residues. The germline CDR1 and CDR2 sequences are SGHDT and YYEEEE. V lost 0 bases to trimming and J lost 7 bases, with 13 bases between them. The CDR3 reads CASSLGPKWGEKLFF. The DNA for the CDR3 is TGTGCCAGCAGCTTGGGACCGAAGTGGGGTGAAAAACTGTTTTTT.

The sample holds many counts of this clonotype. The chain uses TRBV5-1 and TRBJ1-1; 8 nucleotides align to TRBD1. Germline assignment: CDR1 SGHRS and CDR2 YFSETQ. V lost 5 bases to trimming and J lost 3 bases; unmatched junction nucleotides: 9. The CDR3 extends over 15 amino acids. The CDR3 loop reads CASRGPGGSDTEAFF. Here the CDR3 DNA reads TGCGCCAGCAGAGGGCCAGGGGGCAGCGACACTGAAGCTTTCTTT. The variable domain in full, completed from reference TRBV5-1 and TRBJ1-1, reads KAGVTQTPRYLIKTRGQQVTLSCSPISGHRSVSWYQQTPGQGLQFLFEYFSETQRNKGNFPGRFSGRQFSNSRSEMNVSTLELGDSALYLCASRGPGGSDTEAFFGQGTRLTVV.

V is TRBV4-2 and J is TRBJ1-1; D uncertain. The CDR3 consists of 17 residues. V shed 2 bases and J shed 6 bases, with 22 bases lying between them. CDR1 is LGHNA, CDR2 YNFKEQ, per germline. This CDR3 reads CASSQTVITVSGSEAFF. The CDR3 nucleotides are TGTGCCAGCAGCCAAACTGTCATTACAGTCTCGGGCTCTGAAGCTTTCTTT.

This clonotype was counted between two and nine times. The V call is TRBV12-3 or TRBV12-4, the J call TRBJ1-5; TRBD1 is a possible D gene (6 bases). Trimming took off 8 bases at V and 7 bases at J, with 9 bases between the two ends. This CDR3 contains 11 residues. CDR3 loop: CASGGGQPQHF. The CDR3 bases are TGTGCCAGCGGGGGGGGCCAGCCCCAGCATTTT.

V is TRBV5-1 and J is TRBJ2-5; possibly TRBD1 for D (6 bases). The CDR3 is 15 residues long. Germline CDR1 and CDR2: SGHRS and YFSETQ. Trimming took 3 bases from V and 1 from J, leaving 13 bases between them. The CDR3 spells CASSSATGPQETQYF. The CDR3 nucleotides are TGCGCCAGCAGCTCCGCAACAGGGCCCCAAGAGACCCAGTACTTC.

The rearrangement links TRBV28 to TRBJ1-5; D might be TRBD1 (6 bases). In germline, CDR1 is MDHEN, CDR2 SYDVKM. The CDR3 runs to 18 residues. Trimming shortened V by 4 bases and J by 3 bases, and 22 bases separated the two germline ends. The CDR3 protein is CASSSPPGGAANNQPQHF. CDR3 in DNA: TGTGCCAGCAGTTCACCCCCCGGGGGGGCGGCGAACAATCAGCCCCAGCATTTT. Complete variable domain (other parts from reference TRBV28 and TRBJ1-5): DVKVTQSSRYLVKRTGEKVFLECVQDMDHENMFWYRQDPGLGLRLIYFSYDVKMKEKGDIPEGYSVSREKKERFSLILESASTNQTSMYLCASSSPPGGAANNQPQHFGDGTRLSIL.

The sample holds many counts of this clonotype. The DNA for the CDR3 is TGTGCCAGCAGAAACGGACAGCGTTGGAGCCTCACTGAAGCTTTCTTT. Translated: CASRNGQRWSLTEAFF. The rearrangement links TRBV6-1 to TRBJ1-1; weak D call: TRBD1 (6 bases). Between the trimmed V and J ends, which lost 6 bases and 4 bases, there was a span of 21 bases. Germline CDR1 is MNHNS and CDR2 is SASEGT. This CDR3 region has 16 residues.

This clonotype showed up many times. V is TRBV12-3 or TRBV12-4 and J is TRBJ1-2, with 7 bases lining up with TRBD1. This CDR3 contains 15 residues. V lost 6 bases to trimming and J lost 7 bases; unmatched junction nucleotides: 14. CDR3 in amino acids: CASSQGGTHKGGYTF. CDR3 DNA sequence: TGTGCCAGCAGCCAAGGGGGCACTCACAAGGGTGGCTACACCTTC.

This sequence joins TRBV7-2 and TRBJ1-1; D not certain. The CDR3 covers 14 residues. Germline V gene lookup returns CDR1 SGHTA and CDR2 FQGNSA. The V end lost 1 base, the J end lost 5 bases, and 11 bases lay between the germline ends. The CDR3 here is CASSLVGEVTEAFF. CDR3 bases: TGTGCCAGCAGCTTAGTTGGGGAGGTGACTGAAGCTTTCTTT.

The chain joins TRBV5-1 to TRBJ2-2, with 7 bases lining up with TRBD1. Losses at the gene ends were 0 bases for V and 7 bases for J; bases not matched to a gene: 12. CDR3 length: 17 residues. CDR1 and CDR2 (germline): SGHRS, YFSETQ. The CDR3 DNA sequence: TGCGCCAGCAGCTTGGAAGACAGGGAAAGCTTTGGCGGGGAGCTGTTTTTT. Its protein product is CASSLEDRESFGGELFF.

Ten or more counts support this clonotype. The rearrangement links TRBV7-9 to TRBJ1-1, with TRBD1 matching 7 bases. There are 13 residues in the CDR3. The ends lost 1 base at V and 7 bases at J; junction bases unmatched: 3. The V gene's germline CDR1 is SEHNR and CDR2 FQNEAQ (reference sequence). The CDR3 reads CASSLVRTGEAFF. The DNA for the CDR3 is TGTGCCAGCAGCTTAGTAAGGACAGGTGAAGCTTTCTTT.

This clonotype was recorded a few times. This sequence joins TRBV3-1 and TRBJ2-2; D unclear. Germline V gene lookup returns CDR1 LGHDT and CDR2 YNNKEL (reference sequence). The CDR3 sequence is 13 residues long. The V and J ends lost 4 bases and 6 bases respectively, with 9 bases between them. The CDR3 DNA sequence: TGTGCCAGCAGCCCCTATGGGGCCGGGGAGCTGTTTTTT. Translation gives CASSPYGAGELFF.

The chain links TRBV20-1 to TRBJ2-7; 11 bases map to TRBD1. The CDR3 runs 17 residues. V lost 3 bases and J lost 0; bases outside the gene matches: 10. In germline, CDR1 is DFQATT, CDR2 SNEGSKA (reference sequence). CDR3 nucleotide sequence: TGCAGTGCTAGCTCAAGGACAGGGGGCTTGAGCTCCTACGAGCAGTACTTC. The encoded protein is CSASSRTGGLSSYEQYF.

In its sample, this clonotype was seen a few times. The chain employs TRBV27 and TRBJ2-7; TRBD2 agrees at 7 bases. Germline assignment: CDR1 MNHEY and CDR2 SMNVEV (reference sequence). The CDR3 contains 14 residues. After removal of 4 bases from V and 6 bases from J, the junction contained 9 bases not matched to a gene. Here the CDR3 reads CASSWGGVSTEQYF. The CDR3 DNA sequence: TGTGCCAGCAGTTGGGGGGGGGTTTCCACCGAGCAGTACTTC.

This clonotype was recorded many times. The chain has TRBV13 and TRBJ2-1; D remains unclear. Germline CDR1 PRHDT, CDR2 FYEKMQ (reference sequence). Trimming shortened V by 1 base and J by 10 bases, and 11 bases separated the two germline ends. The CDR3 spans 13 residues. In DNA, the CDR3 is TGTGCCAGCAGCTTAGAACTCGGCAGAGAGCAGTTCTTC. Protein: CASSLELGREQFF.

This clonotype was recorded a few times. CDR3 region: CASSYLGTGAGYGYTF. CDR3 sequence (DNA): TGTGCCAGCAGTTACCTTGGGACAGGGGCAGGCTATGGCTACACCTTC. V and J are TRBV28 and TRBJ1-2; 10 nucleotides align to TRBD1. CDR3 size: 16 residues. Germline trimming cut 4 bases from V and 4 bases from J; bases unmatched to any gene: 9. Per the germline V gene, CDR1 is MDHEN and CDR2 is SYDVKM.

The rearrangement joins TRBV27 to TRBJ2-2; 11 bases agree with TRBD2. This CDR3 is built from 16 residues. Losses at the gene ends were 6 bases for V and 6 bases for J; bases not matched to a gene: 9. Per germline, CDR1 MNHEY and CDR2 SMNVEV (reference sequence). The CDR3 loop reads CASSPIFSGGAGELFF. CDR3 coding DNA: TGTGCCAGCAGCCCAATTTTTAGCGGGGGGGCCGGGGAGCTGTTTTTT.

This clonotype was seen at least ten times. The chain employs TRBV5-1 and TRBJ2-1; 8 positions agree with TRBD2. The V gene's germline CDR1 is SGHRS and CDR2 YFSETQ. Trimming took 0 bases from V and 6 from J; bases not matched to a gene: 2. The CDR3 totals 14 residues. DNA of the CDR3: TGCGCCAGCAGCTTGGGGACTAGCAGCAATGAGCAGTTCTTC. Translating gives CASSLGTSSNEQFF.

The chain combines TRBV5-1 with TRBJ1-6; the match to TRBD1 covers 10 bases. The CDR3 contains 13 residues. V dropped 6 bases and J dropped 11; count of bases not matched to a gene: 5. Germline CDR1 and CDR2: SGHRS and YFSETQ. CDR3 region: CASTRDRGPPLHF. The CDR3 DNA reads as TGCGCCAGCACCCGGGACAGGGGTCCACCCCTCCACTTT.

A few counts support this clonotype. The chain employs TRBV27 and TRBJ1-2; D gene unclear. CDR3 length: 13 residues. V was shortened by 5 bases and J by 5 bases, with 12 bases between the two germline ends. CDR1 MNHEY and CDR2 SMNVEV come from the germline V gene (reference sequence). CDR3 loop: CASSPDRWYGYTF. The CDR3 nucleotides are TGTGCCAGCAGTCCGGACCGATGGTATGGCTACACCTTC.

This rearrangement joins TRBV11-3 to TRBJ2-7; D uncertain. This CDR3 has 14 residues. Trimming took off 5 bases at V and 3 bases at J, with 14 bases between the two ends. Germline CDR1 and CDR2: SGHNT and YENEEA. The CDR3 DNA reads TGTGCCAGCAGCCCAATGTTAAGCGACTACGAGCAGTACTTC. Translating gives CASSPMLSDYEQYF.

V and J are TRBV5-1 and TRBJ2-1; TRBD1 matches at 8 bases. The V gene end was trimmed by 4 bases and the J gene end by 6 bases; junction bases not matched to a gene: 21. In germline, CDR1 is SGHRS, CDR2 YFSETQ. The CDR3 has 19 amino acids. The CDR3 here is CASSALGQGALRTSNEQFF. The CDR3 DNA is TGCGCCAGCAGCGCCCTAGGGCAGGGGGCGCTTCGGACTTCCAATGAGCAGTTCTTC.

This clonotype occurred a few times. The chain joins TRBV24-1 to TRBJ2-5; D is perhaps TRBD2 (6 bases). V gave up 4 bases and J gave up 5 bases, with 10 bases separating them. The CDR3 consists of 13 residues. Germline V gene sequence: CDR1 KGHDR, CDR2 SFDVKD. The CDR3 bases are TGTGCCACCAGTGACCCGGGGGACGAGACCCAGTACTTC. As protein: CATSDPGDETQYF.

This clonotype occurred a few times. The rearrangement uses TRBV7-2 and TRBJ2-5, with TRBD1 matching over 9 bases. Trimming at V came to 2 bases and at J to 4 bases, leaving 14 bases not matched to a gene. The germline CDR1 and CDR2 sequences are SGHTA and FQGNSA. CDR3 length: 18 amino acids. DNA for the CDR3: TGTGCCAGCAGCTTAAGGTCGAGCGGACAGGGGACTTCAGAGACCCAGTACTTC. Protein product: CASSLRSSGQGTSETQYF.

This clonotype has just a few counts. The chain combines TRBV15 with TRBJ1-1; 7 nucleotides agree with TRBD1. Trimming removed 5 bases from V and 3 bases from J; junction bases left unmatched: 12. This CDR3 comprises 16 residues. The V gene's germline CDR1 is LNHNV and CDR2 YYDKDF (reference sequence). The CDR3 DNA reads as TGTGCCACCAGCCCTATAGGTGACAGGGAGTACACTGAAGCTTTCTTT. Residues: CATSPIGDREYTEAFF.

This clonotype was recorded at least ten times. The chain is built from TRBV15 and TRBJ2-5; 10 bases map to TRBD1. Germline CDR1 LNHNV, CDR2 YYDKDF (reference sequence). The CDR3 loop spans 16 amino acids. The trim removed 3 bases at V and 7 bases at J, leaving 11 bases unmatched. CDR3 in DNA: TGTGCCACCAGCAGGGACGCCGACAGGGGGCGTGGGACCCAGTACTTC. Translating it yields CATSRDADRGRGTQYF. Full variable domain (outside the CDR3, taken from reference TRBV15 and TRBJ2-5): DAMVIQNPRYQVTQFGKPVTLSCSQTLNHNVMYWYQQKSSQAPKLLFHYYDKDFNNEADTPDNFQSRRPNTSFCFLDIRSPGLGDTAMYLCATSRDADRGRGTQYFGPGTRLLVL.